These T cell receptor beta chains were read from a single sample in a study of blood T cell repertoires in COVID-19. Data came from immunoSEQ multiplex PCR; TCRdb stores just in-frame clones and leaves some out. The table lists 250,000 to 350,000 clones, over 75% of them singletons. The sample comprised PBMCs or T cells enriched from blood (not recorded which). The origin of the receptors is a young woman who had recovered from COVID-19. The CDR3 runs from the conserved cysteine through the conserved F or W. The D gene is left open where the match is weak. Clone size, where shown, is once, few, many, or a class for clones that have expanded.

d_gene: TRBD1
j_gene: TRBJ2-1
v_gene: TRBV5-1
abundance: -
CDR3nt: TGCGCCAGCAGCTTGGGGACAGGGAGAGAGAATGAGCAGTTCTTC
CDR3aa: CASSLGTGRENEQFF

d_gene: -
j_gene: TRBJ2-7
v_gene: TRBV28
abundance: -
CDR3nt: TGTGCCAGCAGTCTCCCTGGACAGAAGGTGAACTTC
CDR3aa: CASSLPGQKVNF

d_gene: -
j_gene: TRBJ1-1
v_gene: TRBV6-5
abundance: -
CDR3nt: TGTGCCAGCAGTTACTGGGGCGAGGCTTTCTTT
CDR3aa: CASSYWGEAFF

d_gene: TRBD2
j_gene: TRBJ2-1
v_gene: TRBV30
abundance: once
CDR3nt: TGTGCCTGGAGTACGGGACTAGAAGGTTGGGAGCAGTTCTTC
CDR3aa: CAWSTGLEGWEQFF

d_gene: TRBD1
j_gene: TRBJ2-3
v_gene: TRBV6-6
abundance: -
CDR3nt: TGTGCCAGCAGTTGGACAGGGGATGGGACAGATACGCAGTATTTT
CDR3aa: CASSWTGDGTDTQYF

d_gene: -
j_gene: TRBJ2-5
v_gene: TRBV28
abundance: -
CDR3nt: TGTGCCAGCCGTGCAGGGGTGGGCCAAGAGACCCAGTACTTC
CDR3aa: CASRAGVGQETQYF

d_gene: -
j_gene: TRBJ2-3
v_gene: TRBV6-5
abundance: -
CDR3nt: TGTGCCAGCAGTTACTCGGCAGGGGGGAGCACAGATACGCAGTATTTT
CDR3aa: CASSYSAGGSTDTQYF

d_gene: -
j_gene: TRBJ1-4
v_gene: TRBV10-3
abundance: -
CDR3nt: TGTGCCATCAGTGAGTCGTTGAGAGGGATTAATGAAAAACTGTTTTTT
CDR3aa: CAISESLRGINEKLFF

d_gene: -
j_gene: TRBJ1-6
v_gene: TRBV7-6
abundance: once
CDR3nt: TGTGCCAGCAGCTTAAGGTCAGGGCCGGATAATTCACCCCTCCACTTT
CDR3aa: CASSLRSGPDNSPLHF

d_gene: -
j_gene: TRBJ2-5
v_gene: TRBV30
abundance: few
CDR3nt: TGTGCCTGGAGTGTACGGAGACAAGAGACCCAGTACTTC
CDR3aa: CAWSVRRQETQYF

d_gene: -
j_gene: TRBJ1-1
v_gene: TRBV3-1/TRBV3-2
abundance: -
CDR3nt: TGTGCCAGCAGCCTTCAAAACAGCTACACTGAAGCTTTCTTT
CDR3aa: CASSLQNSYTEAFF

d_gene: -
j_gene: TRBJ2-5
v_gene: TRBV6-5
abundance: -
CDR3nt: TGTGCCAGCAACCTTCAGGGGGGCCAAGAGACCCAGTACTTC
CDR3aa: CASNLQGGQETQYF

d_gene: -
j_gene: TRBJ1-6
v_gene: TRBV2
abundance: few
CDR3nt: TGTGCCAGCAGTGCTAATAATTCACCCCTCCACTTT
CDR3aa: CASSANNSPLHF

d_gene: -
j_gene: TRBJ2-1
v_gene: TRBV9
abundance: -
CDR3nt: TGTGCCAGCAGCCCGGGACACTTCAATGAGCAGTTCTTC
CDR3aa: CASSPGHFNEQFF

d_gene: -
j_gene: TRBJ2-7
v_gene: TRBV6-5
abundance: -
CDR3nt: TGTGCCAGCAGCCTTACGGGGGGCCGAGAGTACGAGCAGTACTTC
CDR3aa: CASSLTGGREYEQYF

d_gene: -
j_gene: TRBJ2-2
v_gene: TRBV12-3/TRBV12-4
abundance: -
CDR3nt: TGTGCCAACAGGGGAGGCACCGGGGAGCTGTTTTTT
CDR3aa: CANRGGTGELFF

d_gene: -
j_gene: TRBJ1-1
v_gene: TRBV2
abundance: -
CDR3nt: TGTGCCAGCAGTGAATCCGGGAACACTGAAGCTTTCTTT
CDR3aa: CASSESGNTEAFF

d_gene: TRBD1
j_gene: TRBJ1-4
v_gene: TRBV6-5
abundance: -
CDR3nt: TGTGCCAGCACCGTGACAGGGGGTGAAAAACTGTTTTTT
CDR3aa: CASTVTGGEKLFF

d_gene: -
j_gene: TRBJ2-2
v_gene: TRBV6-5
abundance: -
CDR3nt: TGTGCCAGCAGTACCGGGGAGAGCACCGGGGAGCTGTTTTTT
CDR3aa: CASSTGESTGELFF

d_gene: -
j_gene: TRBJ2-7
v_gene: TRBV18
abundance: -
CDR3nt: TGTGCCAGCTCATCGTCTGGGACACCCTACGAGCAGTACTTC
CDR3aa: CASSSSGTPYEQYF

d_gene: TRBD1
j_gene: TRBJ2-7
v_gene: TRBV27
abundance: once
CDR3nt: TGTGCCAGCAGTAGCACCGGGACAGGGGAACACGAGCAGTACTTC
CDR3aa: CASSSTGTGEHEQYF

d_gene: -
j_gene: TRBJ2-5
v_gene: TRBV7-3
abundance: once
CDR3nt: TGTGCCAGCAGCTTAACCCGTGTAGCGACCCAGTACTTC
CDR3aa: CASSLTRVATQYF

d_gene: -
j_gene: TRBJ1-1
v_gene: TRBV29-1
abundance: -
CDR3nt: TGCAGCGTCCCCGACAGTTTTAACACTGAAGCTTTCTTT
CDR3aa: CSVPDSFNTEAFF

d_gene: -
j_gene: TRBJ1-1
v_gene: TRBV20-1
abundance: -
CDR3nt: TGCAGTGCTAGTCATGACAGGCCCACTGAAGCTTTCTTT
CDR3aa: CSASHDRPTEAFF

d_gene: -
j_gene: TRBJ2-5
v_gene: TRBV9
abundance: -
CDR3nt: TGTGCCAGCAGCGTAGGGCAGGGGATGTTAGGAGAGACCCAGTACTTC
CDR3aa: CASSVGQGMLGETQYF

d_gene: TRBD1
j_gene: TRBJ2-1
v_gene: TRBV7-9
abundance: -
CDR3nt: TGTGCCAGCAGCTTATTTATGGACAGGGTGAATGAGCAGTTCTTC
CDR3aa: CASSLFMDRVNEQFF

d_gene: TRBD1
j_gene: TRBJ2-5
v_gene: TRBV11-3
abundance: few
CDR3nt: TGTGCCAGCAGCCCTGGTTTGGACAGGGAAGAGACCCAGTACTTC
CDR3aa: CASSPGLDREETQYF

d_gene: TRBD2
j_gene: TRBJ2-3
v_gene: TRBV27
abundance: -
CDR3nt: TGTGCCAGCAGTGGGGGACTAGCGGGACTTAATAGCACAGATACGCAGTATTTT
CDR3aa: CASSGGLAGLNSTDTQYF

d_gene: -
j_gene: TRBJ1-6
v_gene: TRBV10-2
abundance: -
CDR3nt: TGCGCCAGCAGTGAGACGGACACGAGCTCCTATAATTCACCCCTCCACTTT
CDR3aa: CASSETDTSSYNSPLHF

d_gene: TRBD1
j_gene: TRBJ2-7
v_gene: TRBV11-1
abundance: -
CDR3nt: TGTGCCAGCAGCCCAGGGACAGGGGTCGCCTACGAGCAGTACTTC
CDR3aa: CASSPGTGVAYEQYF

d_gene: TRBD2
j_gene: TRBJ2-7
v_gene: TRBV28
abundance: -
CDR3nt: TGTGCCAGCAGTTTATGGCTAGCGGGAGTCTCCTACGAGCAGTACTTC
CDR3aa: CASSLWLAGVSYEQYF

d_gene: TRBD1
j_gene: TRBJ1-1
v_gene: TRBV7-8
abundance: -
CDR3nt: TGTGCCAGCAGCCGCGACAGGGCTTCTGAAGCTTTCTTT
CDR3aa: CASSRDRASEAFF

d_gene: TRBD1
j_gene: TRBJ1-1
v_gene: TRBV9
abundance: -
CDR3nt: TGTGCCAGCGCACGAGACAGGGGCACTGAAGCTTTCTTT
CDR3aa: CASARDRGTEAFF

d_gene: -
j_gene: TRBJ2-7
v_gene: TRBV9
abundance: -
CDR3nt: TGTGCCAGCAGCGTAGAACCACTCTCCTACGAGCAGTACTTC
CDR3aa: CASSVEPLSYEQYF

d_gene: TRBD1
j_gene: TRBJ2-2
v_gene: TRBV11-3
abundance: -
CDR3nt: TGTGCCAGCAGCCCTTGGACAGGGGGTAACACCGGGGAGCTGTTTTTT
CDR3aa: CASSPWTGGNTGELFF

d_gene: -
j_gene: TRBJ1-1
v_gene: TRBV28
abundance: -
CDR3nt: TGTGCCAGCAGCCCTCTCTTGACAGCTAACACTGAAGCTTTCTTT
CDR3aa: CASSPLLTANTEAFF

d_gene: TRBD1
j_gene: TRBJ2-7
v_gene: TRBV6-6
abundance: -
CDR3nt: TGTGCCAGCATGGACAGGGGTCTCGGTCGGGGCTACGAGCAGTACTTC
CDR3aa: CASMDRGLGRGYEQYF

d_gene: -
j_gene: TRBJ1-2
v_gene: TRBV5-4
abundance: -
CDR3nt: TGTGCCAGCAGCTTGTCGGGGTCCCAAGCATATGGCTACACCTTC
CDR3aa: CASSLSGSQAYGYTF

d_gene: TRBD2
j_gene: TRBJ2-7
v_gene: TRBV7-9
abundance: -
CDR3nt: TGTGCCAGCAGCTTATCTAGCGGCCGAGGGTCCTACGAGCAGTACTTC
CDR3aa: CASSLSSGRGSYEQYF

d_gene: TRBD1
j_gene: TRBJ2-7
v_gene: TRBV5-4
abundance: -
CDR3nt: TGTGCCAGCAGCTCGCCCCTCCGGGACAGAGGCTCCTACGAGCAGTACTTC
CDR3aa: CASSSPLRDRGSYEQYF

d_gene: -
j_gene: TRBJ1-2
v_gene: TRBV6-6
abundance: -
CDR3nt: TGTGCCAGCAGCCTATACAGTGGGGGCGACTATGGCTACACCTTC
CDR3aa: CASSLYSGGDYGYTF